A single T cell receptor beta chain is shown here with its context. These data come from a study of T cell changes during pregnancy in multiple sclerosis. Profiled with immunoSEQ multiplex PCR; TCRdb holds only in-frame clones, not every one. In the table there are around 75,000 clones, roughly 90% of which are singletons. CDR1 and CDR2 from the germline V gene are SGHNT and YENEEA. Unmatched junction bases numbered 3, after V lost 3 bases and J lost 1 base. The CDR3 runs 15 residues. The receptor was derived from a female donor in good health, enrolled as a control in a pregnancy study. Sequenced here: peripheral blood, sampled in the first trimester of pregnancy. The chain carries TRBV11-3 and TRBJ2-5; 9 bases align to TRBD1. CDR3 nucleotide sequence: TGTGCCAGCAGCTTGGGACAGGGTCCCCAAGAGACCCAGTACTTC. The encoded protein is CASSLGQGPQETQYF. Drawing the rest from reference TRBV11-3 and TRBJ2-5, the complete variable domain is EAGVVQSPRYKIIEKKQPVAFWCNPISGHNTLYWYLQNLGQGPELLIRYENEEAVDDSQLPKDRFSAERLKGVDSTLKIQPAELGDSAVYLCASSLGQGPQETQYFGPGTRLLVL.